This entry concerns a single T cell receptor beta chain. These data come from a study of technical replicates of blood from several donors. Only in-frame clones appear in the TCRdb table, and some are missing; sequencing was by immunoSEQ multiplex PCR. The profile shows 85,000 to 100,000 clones, approximately 95% of them singletons. There are 15 residues in the CDR3. The V gene's germline CDR1 is GTSNPN and CDR2 SVGIG (reference sequence). The V gene end was trimmed by 3 bases and the J gene end by 2 bases; junction bases not matched to a gene: 8. The V gene is TRBV30, the J gene TRBJ2-5, with TRBD2 identical over 8 bases. The receptor's source is a human donor in good health. Sample: T cells isolated from PBMCs. CDR3 amino acids: CAWSGGVADQETQYF. The CDR3, as DNA: TGTGCCTGGAGCGGGGGGGTGGCAGATCAAGAGACCCAGTACTTC. The full variable domain, its missing parts supplied by reference TRBV30 and TRBJ2-5, is SQTIHQWPATLVQPVGSPLSLECTVEGTSNPNLYWYRQAAGRGLQLLFYSVGIGQISSEVPQNLSASRPQDRQFILSSKKLLLSDSGFYLCAWSGGVADQETQYFGPGTRLLVL.